Presented here are 5 T cell receptor beta chains from one specimen sequenced in a study of tissue T cells after allogeneic stem cell transplantation. Profiling relied on immunoSEQ multiplex PCR, and the TCRdb table lists in-frame clones only, not all of them. The sample has tens of thousands of clones, about 73% seen once. What was sequenced was sorted cells pooled from one or two spleens. The origin of the receptors is a pool of C57BL/6 mice in good health.

There are a few counts of this clone. Mouse gene names apply. The CDR3 is cut off 1 residue early in the read; its end comes from the germline J gene. This chain joins TRBV2 and TRBJ1-2; tentative D call: TRBD1 (6 bases). CDR1 and CDR2 (germline): LGHNA, YSYQKL. Trimming cost V 4 bases and J 3 bases, with 12 bases left between them. This CDR3 spans 14 amino acids. The covered CDR3 bases are TGTGCCAGCAGCCCCTCACAGGGAGACTCCGACTACACC. Translation gives CASSPSQGDSDYT. The entire CDR3 reads CASSPSQGDSDYTF.

Notes on this clone: Mouse gene names and germline throughout. The CDR3 end lies 1 residue beyond the end of the read and is filled in from the germline J gene. The rearrangement joins TRBV13-1 to TRBJ2-3; 7 bases are a match to TRBD1. CDR1 and CDR2 (germline): NSHNY, SYGAGN. The CDR3 sequence is 15 residues long. V shed 0 bases and J 0 bases; nucleotides not matched to a gene: 1. The DNA read from the CDR3 is TGTGCCAGCAGTGATGACAGGGGTAGTGCAGAAACGCTGTAT. Translation gives CASSDDRGSAETLY. The full CDR3 is CASSDDRGSAETLYF.

Note on this clone: The listed genes are named as in mouse. The CDR3 end is not reached by the read, which stops 1 residue before it; the germline J gene fills it in. The genes are TRBV13-2 and TRBJ1-1; TRBD1 is a possible D gene (6 bases). Per the germline V gene, CDR1 is NNHNN and CDR2 is SYGAGS (reference sequence). V lost 2 bases, J lost 6 bases, and 8 bases lay in between. The CDR3 runs to 12 residues. Partial CDR3 DNA: TGTGCCAGCGGTGAAACAGGGTCAGAAGTCTTC. Encoded protein: CASGETGSEVF. The CDR3 reads in full as CASGETGSEVFF.

Only a few counts were recorded for this clone. Gene and germline names: mouse. With the read ending 1 residue before the CDR3 end, the germline J gene is used to fill in that end. This chain links TRBV3 with TRBJ1-3; the match to TRBD1 covers 8 bases. Germline trimming cut 9 bases from V and 0 bases from J; bases unmatched to any gene: 4. Germline V lookup: CDR1 SNHLY, CDR2 FYNGKV (reference sequence). The CDR3 is 14 amino acids. The CDR3 DNA, read in part, is TGTGCCAGTAACAGGGGGAATTCTGGAAATACGCTCTAT. Protein product: CASNRGNSGNTLY. The complete CDR3 protein is CASNRGNSGNTLYF. Full variable domain (outside the CDR3, taken from reference TRBV3 and TRBJ1-3): GPKVLQIPSHQIIDMGQMVTLNCDPVSNHLYFYWYKQILGQQMEFLVNFYNGKVMEKSKLFKDQFSVERPDGSYFTLKIQPTALEDSAVYFCASNRGNSGNTLYFGEGSRLIVV.

In the case of this clone: Any gene name here is a mouse gene name. Different DNA sequences within this sample yield the same CDR3. CDR3: CGATSQNTLYF. CDR3 DNA, as far as it was read: TGTGGTGCTACAAGTCAAAACACCTTGTAC. The V and J genes are TRBV20 and TRBJ2-4, with D hard to call. The read halts 1 residue ahead of the CDR3 end, with the missing end drawn from the germline J gene. Trimming removed 4 bases from V and 0 bases from J, with 2 bases in between. The CDR3 extends over 11 amino acids. Germline V gene sequence: CDR1 GFQATS, CDR2 STVNSAI. The variable domain in full, completed from reference TRBV20 and TRBJ2-4, reads GALVYQYPRRTICKSGTSMRMECQAVGFQATSVAWYRQSPQKTFELIALSTVNSAIKYEQNFTQEKFPISHPNLSFSSMTVLNAYLEDRGLYLCGATSQNTLYFGAGTRLSVL.